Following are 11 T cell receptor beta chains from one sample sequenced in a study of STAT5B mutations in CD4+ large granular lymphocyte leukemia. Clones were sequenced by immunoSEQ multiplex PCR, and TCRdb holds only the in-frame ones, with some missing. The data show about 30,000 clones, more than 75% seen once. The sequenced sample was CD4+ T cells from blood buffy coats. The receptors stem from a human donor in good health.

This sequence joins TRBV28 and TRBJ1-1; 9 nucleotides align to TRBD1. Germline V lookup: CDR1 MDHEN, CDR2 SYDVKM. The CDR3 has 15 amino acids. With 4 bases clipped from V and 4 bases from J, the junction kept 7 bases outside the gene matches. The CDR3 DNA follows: TGTGCCAGCAGTTCCTGGACAGGGGTCCTCACTGAAGCTTTCTTT. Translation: CASSSWTGVLTEAFF.

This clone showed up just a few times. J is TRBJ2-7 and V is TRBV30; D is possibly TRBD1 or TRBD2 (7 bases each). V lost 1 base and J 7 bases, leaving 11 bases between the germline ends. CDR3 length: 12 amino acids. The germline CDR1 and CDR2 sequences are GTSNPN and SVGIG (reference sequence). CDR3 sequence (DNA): TGTGCCTGGAGTGGACAGGGAGGGGAGCAGTACTTC. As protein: CAWSGQGGEQYF.

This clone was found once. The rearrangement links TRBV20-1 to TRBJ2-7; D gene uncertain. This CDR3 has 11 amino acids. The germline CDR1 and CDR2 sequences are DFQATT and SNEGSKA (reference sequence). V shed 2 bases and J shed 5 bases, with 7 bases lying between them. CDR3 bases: TGCAGTGCTAGAAAGCCGAACGAGCAGTACTTC. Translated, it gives CSARKPNEQYF.

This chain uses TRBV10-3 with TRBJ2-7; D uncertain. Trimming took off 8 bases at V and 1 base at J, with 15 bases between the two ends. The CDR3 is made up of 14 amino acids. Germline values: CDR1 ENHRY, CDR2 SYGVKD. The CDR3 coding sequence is TGTGCCATCTCTCTCGACACACGGTCCTACGAGCAGTACTTC. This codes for CAISLDTRSYEQYF.

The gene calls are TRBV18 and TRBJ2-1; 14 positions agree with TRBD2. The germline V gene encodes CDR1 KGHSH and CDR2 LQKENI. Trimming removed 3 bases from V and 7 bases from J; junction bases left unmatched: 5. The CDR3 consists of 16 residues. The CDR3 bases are TGTGCCAGCTCACCGACTAGCGGGGGGGCGTATAATGAGCAGTTCTTC. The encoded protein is CASSPTSGGAYNEQFF.

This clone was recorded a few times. CDR3 nucleotides: TGTGCCAGCAGTTCATGGACAGAGAGTAGCACTGAAGCTTTCTTT. This translates into CASSSWTESSTEAFF. The genes are TRBV6-5 and TRBJ1-1; D may be TRBD1 (6 bases). The CDR3 extends over 15 amino acids. Germline V gene sequence: CDR1 MNHEY, CDR2 SVGAGI. V lost 4 bases, J lost 4 bases, and 16 bases lay in between.

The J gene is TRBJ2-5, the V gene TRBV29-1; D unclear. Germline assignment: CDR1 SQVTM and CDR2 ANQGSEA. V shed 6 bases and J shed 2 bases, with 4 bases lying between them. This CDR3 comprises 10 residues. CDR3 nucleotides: TGCAGCGTGACGCAAGAGACCCAGTACTTC. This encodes CSVTQETQYF.

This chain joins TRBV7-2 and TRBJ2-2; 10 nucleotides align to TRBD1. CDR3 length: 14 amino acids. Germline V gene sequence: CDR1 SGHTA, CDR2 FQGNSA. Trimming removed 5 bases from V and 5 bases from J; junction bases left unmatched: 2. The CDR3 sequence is CASSGQGGTGELFF. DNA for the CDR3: TGTGCCAGCAGCGGACAGGGGGGGACCGGGGAGCTGTTTTTT.

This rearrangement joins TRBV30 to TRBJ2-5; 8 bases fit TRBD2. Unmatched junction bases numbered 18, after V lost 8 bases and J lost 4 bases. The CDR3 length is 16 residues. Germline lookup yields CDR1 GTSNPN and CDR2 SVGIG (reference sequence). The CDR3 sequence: CAGGRESGSRSETQYF. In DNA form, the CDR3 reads TGTGCCGGAGGAAGGGAGAGCGGGAGTAGGTCAGAGACCCAGTACTTC.

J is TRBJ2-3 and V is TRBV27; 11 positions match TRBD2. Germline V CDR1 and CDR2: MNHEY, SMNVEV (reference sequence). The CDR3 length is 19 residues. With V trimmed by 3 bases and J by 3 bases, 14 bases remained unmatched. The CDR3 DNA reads TGTGCCAGCAGTTTGTTGGTGATGACTAGCGGGACGGGAACAGATACGCAGTATTTT. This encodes CASSLLVMTSGTGTDTQYF.

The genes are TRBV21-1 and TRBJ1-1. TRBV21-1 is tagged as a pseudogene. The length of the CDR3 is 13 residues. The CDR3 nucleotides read TGTGCCAGCAGCCACACCCCGGGGATTGAAGCTTTCTTT. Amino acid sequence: CASSHTPGIEAFF.